The 18 T cell receptor beta chains reported below all come from one sample, sequenced in a study of blood T cell repertoires in COVID-19. Only in-frame clones appear in the TCRdb table, and some are missing; sequencing was by immunoSEQ multiplex PCR. The sample shows some 140,000 clones, about 70% of them seen only once. Sequencing was carried out using peripheral blood. These TCRs come from an elderly man with acute or convalescent COVID-19.

The gene calls are TRBV5-1 and TRBJ2-5; D gene unclear. In germline, CDR1 is SGHRS, CDR2 YFSETQ. This CDR3 is built from 14 residues. The V and J ends lost 0 bases and 7 bases respectively, with 13 bases between them. In DNA, the CDR3 is TGCGCCAGCAGCTTGGGCCGATCTCCGGGGACCCAGTACTTC. Protein product: CASSLGRSPGTQYF.

The table lists this clone with a few counts. The chain employs TRBV2 and TRBJ1-1; D ambiguous. With 2 bases removed from V and 9 bases from J, the gap between germline ends came to 16 bases. This CDR3 comprises 14 residues. Per the germline V gene, CDR1 is SNHLY and CDR2 is FYNNEI. The CDR3 loop is CASSELQVRGKAFF. The DNA for the CDR3 is TGTGCCAGCAGTGAATTGCAGGTGCGAGGGAAAGCTTTCTTT. The whole variable domain, filled in from reference TRBV2 and TRBJ1-1, reads EPEVTQTPSHQVTQMGQEVILRCVPISNHLYFYWYRQILGQKVEFLVSFYNNEISEKSEIFDDQFSVERPDGSNFTLKIRSTKLEDSAMYFCASSELQVRGKAFFGQGTRLTVV.

This chain uses TRBV7-2 with TRBJ1-1, with TRBD1 matching 8 bases. J gave up 6 bases and V 5 bases, and 17 bases lay outside the gene matches. Germline CDR1 reads SGHTA; CDR2 reads FQGNSA. The CDR3 consists of 17 residues. DNA of the CDR3: TGTGCCAGCAGCCCGGACGGCGGGACAGGTCACGGGGCTGAAGCTTTCTTT. It encodes CASSPDGGTGHGAEAFF.

In this sample, this clone turned up a few times. V gene TRBV6-2 or TRBV6-3 combines with J gene TRBJ1-1, with unresolved D. The ends were cut back, 2 bases at V and 6 bases at J, with 10 bases in the middle. Germline V lookup: CDR1 MNHEY, CDR2 SVGEGT. The CDR3 loop spans 13 amino acids. The CDR3 bases are TGTGCCAGCAGTTACCCCTCGGTGTCTGAAGCTTTCTTT. Translating it yields CASSYPSVSEAFF.

The chain uses TRBV4-1 and TRBJ2-3; 12 nucleotides agree with TRBD2. V lost 6 bases, J lost 1 base, and 2 bases stayed unmatched. There are 15 residues in the CDR3. Per germline, CDR1 MGHRA and CDR2 YSYEKL. The CDR3 sequence is CASRRTSGGTDTQYF. The CDR3 nucleotides are TGCGCCAGCAGACGGACTAGCGGGGGCACAGATACGCAGTATTTT.

V is TRBV30 and J is TRBJ2-1; 7 bases are a match to TRBD2. The CDR3 sequence is 17 residues long. V was pared by 0 bases and J by 6 bases, with 14 bases of the junction left unmatched. The germline V gene has CDR1 GTSNPN and CDR2 SVGIG (reference sequence). CDR3 sequence reads: CAWSVGVWRGNINEQFF. In DNA form, the CDR3 reads TGTGCCTGGAGTGTAGGTGTGTGGCGGGGGAATATCAATGAGCAGTTCTTC.

There are a few counts of this clone. This chain connects TRBV7-8 to TRBJ2-3; no clear D gene. Trimming stripped 4 bases from V and 6 bases from J, with 14 bases between. The CDR3 length is 14 residues. Germline loops: CDR1 SGHVS, CDR2 FQNEAQ. CDR3 in DNA: TGTGCCAGCAGCTATGAAACTTTTCTGGATACGCAGTATTTT. This encodes CASSYETFLDTQYF.

This clone showed up just a few times. The V and J genes are TRBV5-1 and TRBJ1-4; TRBD1 matches 7 bases. The length of the CDR3 is 14 residues. CDR1 is SGHRS, CDR2 YFSETQ, per germline. V was pared by 4 bases and J by 2 bases, with 2 bases of the junction left unmatched. CDR3 sequence: CASSPGQTNEKLFF. Written as DNA, the CDR3 is TGCGCCAGCAGCCCGGGACAGACTAATGAAAAACTGTTTTTT.

J is TRBJ2-1 and V is TRBV24-1, with 8 bases identical to TRBD2. CDR3 length equals 14 residues. V lost 4 bases to trimming and J lost 8 bases; unmatched junction nucleotides: 6. Germline V CDR1 and CDR2: KGHDR, SFDVKD. The CDR3 protein is CATSDGGAVDEQFF. In DNA, the CDR3 is TGTGCCACCAGTGACGGGGGGGCCGTGGATGAGCAGTTCTTC.

The chain recombines TRBV2 with TRBJ2-2, with D tentatively TRBD1 (5 bases). Germline CDR1 reads SNHLY; CDR2 reads FYNNEI. V was shortened by 10 bases and J by 1 base, with 13 bases between the two germline ends. The CDR3 totals 14 residues. CDR3 DNA: TGTGCCACCCAAGGGGTTATGAACACCGGGGAGCTGTTTTTT. Amino acid sequence: CATQGVMNTGELFF.

CDR3 sequence reads: CASSLDTGWNSPLHF. The CDR3 coding sequence is TGCGCCAGCAGCTTGGATACAGGGTGGAATTCACCCCTCCACTTT. The V gene is TRBV5-1, the J gene TRBJ1-6, with TRBD1 as a possible D gene (6 bases). Germline V gives CDR1 SGHRS, CDR2 YFSETQ. V lost 0 bases and J lost 7, with 11 bases in between. The CDR3 is 15 residues long.

The chain employs TRBV19 and TRBJ1-1; 8 positions agree with TRBD1. V trimming: 1 base; J trimming: 2 bases; junction bases outside the gene matches: 9. Germline CDR1 and CDR2: LNHDA and SQIVND (reference sequence). This CDR3 is built from 17 residues. The CDR3 DNA reads TGTGCCAGTAGTATAGGCCGCCTCGACAGGGGTAACACTGAAGCTTTCTTT. Translation gives CASSIGRLDRGNTEAFF. Combining the CDR3 with reference TRBV19 and TRBJ1-1 gives the whole variable domain DGGITQSPKYLFRKEGQNVTLSCEQNLNHDAMYWYRQDPGQGLRLIYYSQIVNDFQKGDIAEGYSVSREKKESFPLTVTSAQKNPTAFYLCASSIGRLDRGNTEAFFGQGTRLTVV.

The chain employs TRBV19 and TRBJ1-1; weak D call: TRBD1 (6 bases). V lost 3 bases and J 6 bases, leaving 11 bases between the germline ends. Germline CDR1 and CDR2: LNHDA and SQIVND (reference sequence). This CDR3 has 13 residues. The DNA for the CDR3 is TGTGCCAGTAGTATCGACAGGCTCTCTGAAGCTTTCTTT. Protein sequence: CASSIDRLSEAFF.

V gene TRBV11-1 combines with J gene TRBJ2-3; 11 positions agree with TRBD2. This CDR3 has 14 residues. The J segment lost 7 bases and the V segment lost 4 bases, leaving 4 bases of the junction unmatched. CDR1 SGHAT and CDR2 FQDESV come from the germline V gene (reference sequence). This CDR3 is CASSSSGGPYTQYF. The CDR3 nucleotides read TGTGCCAGCAGCTCTAGCGGGGGGCCCTATACGCAGTATTTT.

V and J are TRBV4-3 and TRBJ2-1; 10 bases align to TRBD2. In germline, CDR1 is LGHNA, CDR2 YSLEER. J was trimmed by 4 bases and V by 4 bases; bases with no gene match: 7. The CDR3 sequence is 16 residues long. CDR3 sequence (DNA): TGCGCCAGCAGCCGCCAGAGCGGGGGGGATTACAATGAGCAGTTCTTC. This translates into CASSRQSGGDYNEQFF.

The chain has TRBV19 and TRBJ2-7; 7 bases are a match to TRBD1. The CDR3 covers 22 residues. The V and J ends lost 6 bases and 3 bases, in that order; junction bases with no gene match: 32. Per the germline V gene, CDR1 is LNHDA and CDR2 is SQIVND (reference sequence). CDR3 residues: CASSMTGSPPPHPPNPYYEQYF. CDR3 nucleotides: TGTGCCAGTAGCATGACAGGGAGCCCACCACCACATCCACCCAATCCCTACTACGAGCAGTACTTC.

The V call is TRBV6-1, the J call TRBJ2-1; 9 bases fit TRBD1. V shed 2 bases, J shed 3 bases, and the junction held 5 bases outside the gene matches. The CDR3 has 16 amino acids. Per germline, CDR1 MNHNS and CDR2 SASEGT. In DNA, the CDR3 is TGTGCCAGCAGTGAAATTGGGACAGGGCGCTACAATGAGCAGTTCTTC. Residues: CASSEIGTGRYNEQFF.

The chain uses TRBV5-4 and TRBJ1-1; D ambiguous. Germline CDR1 SGHNT, CDR2 YYREEE (reference sequence). With 0 bases removed from V and 1 base from J, the gap between germline ends came to 7 bases. The CDR3 covers 14 residues. For the CDR3, the DNA is TGTGCCAGCAGCTTGGCCGCAGGGAACACTGAAGCTTTCTTT. Its protein product is CASSLAAGNTEAFF. Based on the CDR3 plus reference TRBV5-4 and TRBJ1-1, the full variable domain is ETGVTQSPTHLIKTRGQQVTLRCSSQSGHNTVSWYQQALGQGPQFIFQYYREEENGRGNFPPRFSGLQFPNYSSELNVNALELDDSALYLCASSLAAGNTEAFFGQGTRLTVV.